This T cell receptor beta chain was recorded in a study of T cells in women clearing cervical HPV infection (dated by TCRdb to the late 2010s). Study-wide context: The cases were about two dozen women with histologically confirmed HPV16-related CIN3 or worse, and 2 of those women had invasive cancers. The controls were around 26 women whose single incident HPV16 infection cleared within 12 months with no development of precancer or cancer. Case blood was taken at the visit when the lesion was first identified, whereas control blood was taken when infection was no longer detected. Among cases, blood sampling came a median of roughly 150 days after lesion detection, with an interquartile range of roughly 85 to 200 days. Because only a few women had HLA typing data, the possibility that HLA type acted as a confounder could not be ruled out. The exploratory proof-of-principle case-control study was nested within the Guanacaste HPV Natural History Study in Costa Rica and compared TCR repertoires across cervical HPV16 outcomes. Cases and controls were matched on age within five years and on year of sample collection. Cases had a median age of about 34 years compared with 38 for controls, and baseline characteristics showed no significant differences between the groups. In the parent cohort, some 10,000 women aged 18 or older were enrolled in Guanacaste, Costa Rica, during about 1992 to 1994 and then followed for under nine years. As quality controls, five blinded duplicates were added to each group, bringing the total to 60 or so samples made up of about 50 participants and about 10 replicates. General study outcomes and caveats: Because of the cross-sectional design, the study could not determine whether the associations came before infection or resulted from infection, and neither effector/memory subsets nor HPV-specific T cells were isolated. TCR repertoire richness was significantly higher in CIN3+ cases than in controls across sequencing depths, while evenness did not differ. Random forest classifiers that combined richness and V gene abundances separated cases from controls with an estimated AUC of 0.83. Lower TRBV6-7 relative abundance was observed in cases than in controls (around 0.11% versus 0.15%; Bonferroni P = 0.0008). T-cell numbers per sample were unknown, so richness differences could reflect varying T-cell content rather than repertoire biology.

Comments on this clone: It has no known antigen specificity. The CDR3 end falls 3 residues outside the read, so it is completed with the germline J gene.

Its CDR3 holds 16 amino acids, cysteine through phenylalanine. The DNA covers only part of the CDR3, 39 bases in frame from base 1. The germline V gene encodes CDR1 KGHSH and CDR2 LQKENI. Every participant had a single incident cervical HPV16 infection, and prevalent HPV16 infections were excluded. Cervical HPV DNA was detected by MY09/MY11 PCR and genotyped by dot-blot hybridization. About 14 mL of heparinized blood was centrifuged, after which the buffy coat was aliquoted, frozen at -30 degrees C, and then stored at -80 degrees C. Genomic DNA was extracted from buffy coat specimens using QIAGEN kits. TCR beta CDR3 regions were amplified by multiplex PCR from an average of approximately 1.3 ug genomic DNA per sample using the immunoSEQ assay. The assay corrected primer bias using a complete synthetic TCR repertoire to establish an amplification baseline. The amplicons were sequenced using the Illumina platform. In the authors' own workflow: Error correction of the sequences involved clustering with frequency ratios plus a modified nearest-neighbor algorithm, after which the sequences were analyzed in the immunoSEQ Analyzer using IMGT gene definitions. At each rarefaction depth, TCR richness and evenness were averaged over 20 rarefaction repeats, and samples with fewer sequences than the depth were excluded. Relative abundances of V, D and J genes were compared between groups using Wilcoxon rank sum tests, with FDR correction applied. Blinded duplicates gave an intraclass correlation of 95.6% for TCR richness and an average of around 83% across 66 gene segments. The table comes from immuneACCESS by way of TCRdb, which keeps in-frame sequences with V and J called. Part of the clones is missing from these tables; in studies checked, under half for an unresolved V gene and the rest for unknown reasons. The V and J calls and clone size are taken from that table; D and trimming were inferred from the DNA. This sample's records show roughly 34,000 clones. The top ten clonotypes cover approximately 7.2% of the sample.

This clonotype was sampled from a woman aged 18 to 75 with a cervical HPV16 infection that either progressed to CIN3+ or cleared (not recorded which). Material for sequencing was blood buffy coat. The rearrangement joined TRBV18 to TRBJ1-1; TRBD1 might be the D gene, on 5 matching bases. Partial CDR3 DNA: TGTGCCAGCTCACCCTGGGCGGGGGAGCACCAAGAGACC. The resulting protein is CASSPWAGEHQET. From start to end, the CDR3 is CASSPWAGEHQETAFF.